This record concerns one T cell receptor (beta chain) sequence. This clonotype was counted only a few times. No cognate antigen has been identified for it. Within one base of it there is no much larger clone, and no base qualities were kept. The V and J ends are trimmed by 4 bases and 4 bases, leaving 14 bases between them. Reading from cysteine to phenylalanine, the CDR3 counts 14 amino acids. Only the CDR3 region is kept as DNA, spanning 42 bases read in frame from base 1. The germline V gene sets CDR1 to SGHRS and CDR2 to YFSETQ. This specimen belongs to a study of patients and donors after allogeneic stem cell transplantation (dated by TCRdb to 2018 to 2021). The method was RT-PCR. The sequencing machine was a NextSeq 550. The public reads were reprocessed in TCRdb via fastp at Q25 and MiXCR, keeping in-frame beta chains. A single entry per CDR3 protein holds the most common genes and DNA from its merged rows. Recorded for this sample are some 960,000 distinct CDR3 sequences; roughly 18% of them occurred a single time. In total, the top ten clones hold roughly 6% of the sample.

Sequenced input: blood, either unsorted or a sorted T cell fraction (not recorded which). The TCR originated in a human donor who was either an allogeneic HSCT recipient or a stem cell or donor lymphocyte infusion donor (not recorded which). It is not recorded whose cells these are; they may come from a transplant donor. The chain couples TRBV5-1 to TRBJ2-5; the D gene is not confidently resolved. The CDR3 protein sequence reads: CASSLLPTGETQYF. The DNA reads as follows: TGCGCCAGCAGCCTGCTGCCCACGGGAGAGACCCAGTACTTC.